The T cell receptor beta chain under discussion was sequenced for a study of T cells in localized non-small cell lung cancer. Broader study findings: Heterogeneity remains possible, as sequencing covered one tumor region only. Out of the top 100 tumor clones, a median around 50 were seen in adjacent lung. Highest T cell clonality was seen in uninvolved adjacent lung, surpassing that measured in tumor.

Remarks on this clone: Its antigen is currently unknown.

TCRdb keeps only in-frame clones here, not all; method: immunoSEQ multiplex PCR. The sample records 35,000 to 50,000 clones, around 79% being singletons. Germline CDR1 is SGDLS and CDR2 is YYNGEE. J was trimmed by 3 bases and V by 0 bases; bases with no gene match: 5. The CDR3 consists of 15 residues. V and J are TRBV9 and TRBJ2-5; TRBD1 matches 7 bases. Sample: PBMCs, taken before any cancer treatment. The origin of this receptor is a woman aged 40-69 years with stage II squamous cell lung carcinoma. The chain's CDR3 is CASSVEDRFEETQYF. CDR3 coding DNA: TGTGCCAGCAGCGTAGAGGACAGGTTTGAAGAGACCCAGTACTTC.